This TCR beta chain is from a study of tumor-infiltrating lymphocytes in primary liver carcinoma. Germline DNA was also extracted, while the blood RNA originated from unsorted whole blood. Per the germline V gene, CDR1 is MNHNS and CDR2 is SASEGT. The CDR3 runs to 13 residues. V lost 3 bases to trimming and J lost 7 bases, with 13 bases between them. Using a constant-region primer together with ProtoScript II reverse transcriptase, TCR beta cDNA was made from approximately 500 ng of total RNA. Libraries of TCR beta came from three nested multiplex PCR rounds with slightly modified ARM-PCR. Amplification in the first two PCR rounds was performed using TRBV1-TRBV30 forward primers and a C-beta reverse primer for around 10 cycles each. Each CDR3 protein is one row after TCRdb ran MiXCR on the multiplex PCR reads. The sample lists about 330,000 distinct CDR3 sequences, less than 75% occurring once. This clonotype was counted once. A much larger clone differs from this one at a single base, so this may be a read error.

Material for sequencing was peripheral blood. This TCR came from a man aged 40-49 years with primary liver carcinoma and hepatitis B virus infection. J is TRBJ2-7 and V is TRBV6-1; D is ambiguous. This CDR3 is CASSDPDRMEQYF. The CDR3 bases are TGTGCCAGCAGTGACCCTGACCGCATGGAGCAGTACTTC.